These 14 T cell receptor beta chains were all obtained from the same sample, sequenced in a study of T cell clonality in common variable immunodeficiency. TCRdb keeps only in-frame clones here, not all; method: immunoSEQ multiplex PCR. The sample yields 40,000 to 45,000 clones, without any singletons. The material sequenced was peripheral blood mononuclear cells. These receptors were taken from a person aged 18 to 70 in good health.

The sample holds many counts of this clone. The CDR3 goes on 3 residues after the read ends, and that part is filled in from the germline J gene. The genes are TRBV6-2 or TRBV6-3 and TRBJ2-5, with 8 bases that match TRBD2. From germline, CDR1 is MNHEY and CDR2 SVGEGT. J gave up 1 base and V 7 bases, and 5 bases lay outside the gene matches. This CDR3 is 14 amino acids long. The CDR3 here is CASNHGGGQETQYF. The CDR3 bases that were read are TGTGCCAGCAACCACGGGGGGGGCCAAGAGACC.

This clone was found many times. From the germline J gene comes the end of the CDR3, since the read stops 3 residues before it. At the DNA level, this CDR3 is encoded by other sequences in the same sample as well. This chain uses TRBV5-1 with TRBJ1-6, with 9 bases matching TRBD1. CDR1 SGHRS and CDR2 YFSETQ come from the germline V gene. CDR3 size: 15 residues. The V segment lost 0 bases and the J segment 7 bases; nucleotides outside the gene matches: 2. The sequenced CDR3 bases are TGCGCCAGCAGCTTGGGAGGACAGGGGAATTCACCC. Amino acid sequence: CASSLGGQGNSP. The full CDR3 is CASSLGGQGNSPLHF.

This clone has ten or more counts. The read gets to within 3 residues of the CDR3 end, and the germline J gene fills in the rest. This chain connects TRBV19 to TRBJ1-1; D is perhaps TRBD1 (6 bases). V lost 5 bases and J lost 6, with 13 bases in between. CDR1 is LNHDA, CDR2 SQIVND, per germline (reference sequence). The CDR3 has 13 amino acids. CDR3 bases read: TGTGCCAGTAGTGCTAATGACAGGTCTGAA. Its translation: CASSANDRSE. The CDR3, in full, reads CASSANDRSEAFF.

This clone showed up many times. From the germline J gene comes the end of the CDR3, since the read stops 3 residues before it. This sequence joins TRBV2 and TRBJ2-7; D call uncertain. The ends were cut back, 3 bases at V and 4 bases at J, with 4 bases in the middle. CDR1 is SNHLY, CDR2 FYNNEI, per germline. The CDR3 is 11 amino acids. The CDR3 DNA, read in part, is TGTGCCAGCAGTGACCATTACGAG. Protein: CASSDHYE. The entire CDR3 protein reads CASSDHYEQYF. Supplemented by reference TRBV2 and TRBJ2-7, the full variable domain reads EPEVTQTPSHQVTQMGQEVILRCVPISNHLYFYWYRQILGQKVEFLVSFYNNEISEKSEIFDDQFSVERPDGSNFTLKIRSTKLEDSAMYFCASSDHYEQYFGPGTRLTVT.

This clone was observed a few times. The DNA ends 3 residues before the CDR3 does, and the rest of the CDR3 is filled in from the germline J gene. The chain uses TRBV18 and TRBJ1-3, with 8 bases that match TRBD1. The ends lost 5 bases at V and 4 bases at J; junction bases unmatched: 7. This CDR3 has 15 amino acids. Germline V gene data show CDR1 as KGHSH and CDR2 as LQKENI. CDR3 DNA (partial): TGTGCCAGCTCATCATCGACAGGGGCGGGAAACACC. Its translation: CASSSSTGAGNT. The full CDR3 is CASSSSTGAGNTIYF.

This clone has ten or more counts. The CDR3 end is not reached by the read, which stops 3 residues before it; the germline J gene fills it in. The chain couples TRBV6-2 or TRBV6-3 to TRBJ2-7; 10 bases map to TRBD2. The CDR3 extends over 15 amino acids. With V trimmed by 3 bases and J by 2 bases, 4 bases remained unmatched. CDR1 is MNHEY and CDR2 is SVGEGT in the germline V gene. Here the CDR3 reads CASSYSSGGAYEQYF. The part of the CDR3 DNA that was read is TGTGCCAGCAGTTATAGCAGCGGGGGGGCCTACGAG.

This clone was recorded at least ten times. Coverage ceases 3 residues before the CDR3 finishes, and the germline J gene fills in the end. The rearrangement links TRBV19 to TRBJ1-5, with 8 bases aligning to TRBD1. Germline CDR1 is LNHDA and CDR2 is SQIVND (reference sequence). Germline trimming cut 11 bases from V and 2 bases from J; bases unmatched to any gene: 20. CDR3 length: 18 amino acids. The CDR3 sequence is CAPNRGQGPPGGNQPQHF. Partial CDR3 DNA: TGTGCCCCAAATCGAGGACAGGGCCCCCCGGGCGGCAATCAGCCC.

There are many counts of this clone. From the germline J gene comes the end of the CDR3, since the read stops 3 residues before it. This chain uses TRBV20-1 with TRBJ1-4; TRBD1 matches 8 bases. Trimming at V came to 4 bases and at J to 3 bases, leaving 7 bases not matched to a gene. The CDR3 loop spans 15 amino acids. CDR1 DFQATT and CDR2 SNEGSKA come from the germline V gene (reference sequence). CDR3 loop: CSAILTGASNEKLFF. Incomplete CDR3 DNA: TGCAGTGCTATCTTGACAGGGGCCTCTAATGAAAAA.

This clone was detected many times. The read terminates 3 residues before the CDR3 end, so the remaining end is supplied by the germline J gene. The chain uses TRBV28 and TRBJ2-1; weak D call: TRBD2 (5 bases). The CDR3 covers 11 residues. V lost 5 bases and J lost 9, with 8 bases in between. Germline V CDR1 and CDR2: MDHEN, SYDVKM. The CDR3 is CASSPSGEQFF. CDR3 bases read: TGTGCCAGCAGTCCGAGCGGTGAG.

Many counts were recorded for this clone. From the germline J gene comes the end of the CDR3, since the read stops 3 residues before it. The V call is TRBV7-2, the J call TRBJ1-5; D gene ambiguous. V was cut by 3 bases and J by 5 bases, with 11 bases left in between. Per germline, CDR1 SGHTA and CDR2 FQGNSA. CDR3 length: 14 residues. CDR3: CASSFSRSDQPQHF. Incomplete CDR3 DNA: TGTGCCAGCAGCTTTTCGAGGTCCGATCAGCCC.

In its sample, this clone was seen many times. Coverage ceases 3 residues before the CDR3 finishes, and the germline J gene fills in the end. The rearrangement uses TRBV12-3 or TRBV12-4 and TRBJ2-3; tentatively, D is TRBD2 (5 bases). The V end was cut by 3 bases, the J end by 1 base, with 11 bases between. CDR3 length equals 15 residues. The CDR3: CASSFKRVGTDTQYF. The sequenced CDR3 bases are TGTGCCAGCAGTTTTAAGAGGGTGGGCACAGATACG.

This clone appeared many times. The missing CDR3 end, 3 residues past where the read stops, is filled in from the germline J gene. This chain connects TRBV2 to TRBJ1-5; TRBD1 matches at 7 bases. Germline CDR1 reads SNHLY; CDR2 reads FYNNEI. V shed 5 bases, J shed 3 bases, and the junction held 4 bases outside the gene matches. The CDR3 has 14 amino acids. CDR3 DNA, as far as it was read: TGTGCCAGCAGTCCCGGGACAGACAATCAGCCC. It yields the protein CASSPGTDNQP. In full, the CDR3 reads CASSPGTDNQPQHF. The full variable domain, completed using reference TRBV2 and TRBJ1-5, is EPEVTQTPSHQVTQMGQEVILRCVPISNHLYFYWYRQILGQKVEFLVSFYNNEISEKSEIFDDQFSVERPDGSNFTLKIRSTKLEDSAMYFCASSPGTDNQPQHFGDGTRLSIL.

This clone has at least ten counts. The CDR3 is cut off 3 residues early in the read; its end comes from the germline J gene. This sequence joins TRBV9 and TRBJ1-4, with a tentative D call TRBD1 (5 bases). This CDR3 has 13 amino acids. Germline CDR1 is SGDLS and CDR2 is YYNGEE. Deletions cut 0 bases from V and 8 bases from J, with 8 bases between. This chain's CDR3 is CASSVGGEEKLFF. The part of the CDR3 DNA that was read is TGTGCCAGCAGCGTAGGGGGGGAGGAAAAA.

This clone came up many times. The chain's CDR3 is CASSVGDNLNTEAFF. The sequenced CDR3 bases are TGTGCCAGCAGCGTAGGGGACAATTTGAACACTGAA. The J gene is TRBJ1-1, the V gene TRBV9; possibly TRBD1 for D (6 bases). The read gets to within 3 residues of the CDR3 end, and the germline J gene fills in the rest. The CDR3 length is 15 residues. Trimming left V 0 bases short and J 0 bases short, with 9 bases between. Germline V gene sequence: CDR1 SGDLS, CDR2 YYNGEE.